These 13 T cell receptor beta chains share one sample of origin, sequenced in a study of blood T cells in healthy people across ages. Together with a sample-barcoded 5' primer, a J-beta primer mix was included in a second PCR lasting roughly 6 to 12 cycles. TCRdb reprocessed the 5' RACE reads via MiXCR and lists one record per CDR3 protein. The sample records around 520,000 distinct CDR3 sequences, 25% to 35% being singletons. These data also featured in a second study, about T cells of mothers and their children.

Material: blood. The receptors were gathered from a boy under 10 years old in good health.

Details on this clonotype: An end of the junction differs from the germline gene, which may be a read error. This sequence joins TRBV27 and TRBJ2-2; tentatively, D is TRBD1 or TRBD2 (5 bases each). Germline V lookup: CDR1 MNHEY, CDR2 SMNVEV (reference sequence). The CDR3 covers 15 residues. The CDR3 reads CASSPPRASTGELLF. The CDR3 DNA sequence: TGTGCCAGCAGTCCTCCCAGGGCGAGTACCGGGGAGCTGCTTTTT.

V gene TRBV7-9 combines with J gene TRBJ2-4; D possibly matches TRBD1 or TRBD2 (5 bases each). Germline lookup yields CDR1 SEHNR and CDR2 FQNEAQ (reference sequence). This CDR3 has 15 amino acids. Deletions cut 5 bases from V and 2 bases from J, with 13 bases between. CDR3 bases: TGTGCCAGCAGCGGTCCGGGACCCCCCAAAAACATTCAGTACTTC. This codes for CASSGPGPPKNIQYF.

The chain is built from TRBV18 and TRBJ2-7; 11 bases match TRBD1. This CDR3 is 15 amino acids long. Germline CDR1 KGHSH, CDR2 LQKENI. Trimming took 3 bases from V and 7 from J; bases not matched to a gene: 8. The CDR3 nucleotides read TGTGCCAGCTCACCGCAGGGGACAGGGGGATCTGAGCAGTACTTC. Its translation is CASSPQGTGGSEQYF.

This clonotype has only a few counts. The genes are TRBV6-2 or TRBV6-3 and TRBJ2-7; D gene ambiguous. Germline CDR1 MNHEY, CDR2 SVGEGT. V was trimmed by 2 bases and J by 0 bases, leaving 14 bases between them. The CDR3 has 16 residues. The CDR3 sequence is CASSYPGWSLSYEQYF. The CDR3 region has the DNA TGTGCCAGCAGTTACCCCGGATGGAGCCTCTCCTACGAGCAGTACTTC.

The chain carries TRBV7-9 and TRBJ2-3, with TRBD1 identical over 10 bases. The CDR3 is 17 amino acids. Trimming took 5 bases from V and 0 from J; bases not matched to a gene: 8. Germline V CDR1 and CDR2: SEHNR, FQNEAQ (reference sequence). This CDR3 is CASSPLRQGASTDTQYF. The CDR3 DNA is TGTGCCAGCAGCCCCCTCCGACAGGGGGCTAGCACAGATACGCAGTATTTT. The full variable domain, rest sourced from reference TRBV7-9 and TRBJ2-3, is DTGVSQNPRHKITKRGQNVTFRCDPISEHNRLYWYRQTLGQGPEFLTYFQNEAQLEKSRLLSDRFSAERPKGSFSTLEIQRTEQGDSAMYLCASSPLRQGASTDTQYFGPGTRLTVL.

This rearrangement joins TRBV7-2 to TRBJ2-1; 8 nucleotides agree with TRBD2. Per the germline V gene, CDR1 is SGHTA and CDR2 is FQGNSA. The CDR3 consists of 17 residues. J was trimmed by 0 bases and V by 3 bases; bases with no gene match: 7. The CDR3 spells CASSFLAGGFSYNEQFF. The CDR3 DNA reads as TGTGCCAGCAGCTTCCTGGCGGGGGGCTTCTCCTACAATGAGCAGTTCTTC.

This chain connects TRBV20-1 to TRBJ2-3, with D possibly matching TRBD2 (6 bases). V gave up 0 bases and J gave up 2 bases, with 12 bases separating them. The germline V gene has CDR1 DFQATT and CDR2 SNEGSKA (reference sequence). The CDR3 extends over 15 amino acids. The CDR3 DNA is TGCAGTGCTAGAGAGTGGCGGGGTAACACAGATACGCAGTATTTT. This codes for CSAREWRGNTDTQYF.

This rearrangement joins TRBV12-5 to TRBJ1-3, with D unresolved. Germline V gene lookup returns CDR1 LGHNT and CDR2 FRNRAP. The V end lost 0 bases, the J end lost 7 bases, and 13 bases lay between the germline ends. The CDR3 length is 15 residues. The CDR3 is CASGLVLGSGNTIYF. The CDR3 DNA sequence: TGTGCTAGTGGTTTGGTACTGGGCTCCGGGAACACCATATATTTT.

This chain connects TRBV5-1 to TRBJ1-3, with D hard to call. Germline V gives CDR1 SGHRS, CDR2 YFSETQ. The CDR3 covers 14 residues. With 4 bases removed from V and 2 bases from J, the gap between germline ends came to 10 bases. The CDR3 DNA sequence: TGCGCCAGCAGCCCCGACGGAACTGGAAACACCATATATTTT. It translates to CASSPDGTGNTIYF.

This chain links TRBV5-5 with TRBJ2-5, with a possible D match to TRBD1 (6 bases). The germline gives CDR1 SGHKS, CDR2 YYEKEE (reference sequence). Trimming took 3 bases from V and 5 from J, leaving 17 bases between them. The CDR3 covers 15 residues. The CDR3 sequence: CASSSKSQGIETQYF. CDR3 nucleotides: TGTGCCAGCAGCTCAAAAAGCCAGGGGATTGAGACCCAGTACTTC. Using reference TRBV5-5 and TRBJ2-5 for the parts outside the CDR3, the full variable domain is DAGVTQSPTHLIKTRGQQVTLRCSPISGHKSVSWYQQVLGQGPQFIFQYYEKEERGRGNFPDRFSARQFPNYSSELNVNALLLGDSALYLCASSSKSQGIETQYFGPGTRLLVL.

The chain recombines TRBV12-3 or TRBV12-4 with TRBJ2-4; TRBD2 aligns across 11 bases. Trimming took 8 bases from V and 8 from J; bases not matched to a gene: 11. The CDR3 length is 15 residues. CDR3 nucleotides: TGTGCCAGCGCCTACCTAGCGGGGGGCGAGGACATTCAGTACTTC. Translating gives CASAYLAGGEDIQYF.

This clonotype was found a few times. The chain has TRBV20-1 and TRBJ2-1, with TRBD2 as a possible D gene (6 bases). The CDR3 length is 14 residues. The V end was cut by 6 bases, the J end by 0 bases, with 12 bases between. The germline V gene encodes CDR1 DFQATT and CDR2 SNEGSKA (reference sequence). The CDR3 DNA reads as TGCAGTGCCCTGCCCGGGAGCTCCTACAATGAGCAGTTCTTC. Translating gives CSALPGSSYNEQFF.

This clonotype is a singleton in its sample. The genes are TRBV29-1 and TRBJ2-5; D not resolved. Deletions cut 4 bases from V and 1 base from J, with 7 bases between. Germline-derived CDR1 and CDR2 are SQVTM and ANQGSEA. The CDR3 runs to 12 residues. The CDR3 here is CSVVKAQETQYF. In nucleotides, the CDR3 is TGCAGCGTTGTGAAGGCCCAAGAGACCCAGTACTTC. Filled out from reference TRBV29-1 and TRBJ2-5, the complete variable domain reads SAVISQKPSRDICQRGTSLTIQCQVDSQVTMMFWYRQQPGQSLTLIATANQGSEATYESGFVIDKFPISRPNLTFSTLTVSNMSPEDSSIYLCSVVKAQETQYFGPGTRLLVL.